The clone carrying this T cell receptor (beta chain) appeared a few times. This sample is drawn from a study of spatial heterogeneity in lung cancer. V dropped 1 base and J dropped 7 bases, with 8 bases sitting between them. The CDR3 is 12 amino acids. Germline V CDR1 and CDR2: DFQATT, SNEGSKA (reference sequence). As for time point: sample taken at primary tumor resection. Whole RNA, which was extracted from tumor, nontumor lung tissue or frozen PBMC, was sequenced without any cell sorting. Via MiXCR, TCRdb re-called the 5' RACE reads, giving one row per CDR3 protein. The data contain tens of thousands of distinct CDR3 sequences, around 7.5% of them singletons.

The clonotype originates from a male donor with early-stage non-small cell lung cancer. The V call is TRBV20-1, the J call TRBJ2-1; D remains ambiguous. Sequences were derived from PBMCs, sampled at surgery. CDR3 in amino acids: CSARADGNEQFF. The DNA of the CDR3 is TGCAGTGCTAGAGCTGACGGGAATGAGCAGTTCTTC.